This TCR beta chain emerged from a study of cytomegalovirus exposure and HLA in healthy donors. Study as a whole: Most genotyped donors, over 70% of about 430, had Caucasian-associated genetic ancestry.

Overall study results and limits: Data from an earlier analysis indicated that most TCR beta V segments were productive either about 87% or about 30% of the time. Reportedly, diagnosis of cytomegalovirus status by the classifier showed high specificity and sensitivity. TCR beta chains numbering some 160 were designated cytomegalovirus-associated.

As to this clone: Its cognate antigen is unknown.

This PCR relied on a set of 60 Vbeta primers and 13 Jbeta primers. Sequenced by immunoSEQ multiplex PCR; TCRdb stores in-frame clones only, minus some. The sample has fewer than 85,000 clones; the top ten hold around 15%. The CDR3 has 14 residues. Deletions cut 7 bases from V and 0 bases from J, with 9 bases between. CDR1 is LNHNV, CDR2 YYDKDF, per germline (reference sequence). Material for sequencing was PBMCs. This rearrangement joins TRBV15 to TRBJ1-4; TRBD1 might be the D (6 bases). The receptor comes from a man aged 45-60 years in good health and CMV-seropositive. The CDR3 DNA sequence: TGTGCCACCACCCCAGGGGCAACTAATGAAAAACTGTTTTTT. Its protein is CATTPGATNEKLFF.